This TCR beta chain stems from a study of beta chain features in type 1 diabetes. Comment on this clone: The junction does not match germline at one end; this may be a read error.

One heparinised draw of blood, averaging about 110 mL, came from each donor. TCRB transcripts that were expressed got sequenced, as all of the isolated RNA had been reverse transcribed. Profiling relied on immunoSEQ multiplex PCR, and the TCRdb table lists in-frame clones only, not all of them. Of around 430,000 clones in the sample, approximately 30% are singletons; the top ten hold roughly 0.066%. The receptor comes from a man younger than 35 in good health. The sample was naive CD4+ T cells from blood.

The chain's CDR3 is CASSQLGAYNEQFF. The CDR3 bases are TGTGCCAGCAGCCAGCTAGGGGCCTATAATGAGCAGTTCTTC. The chain joins TRBV7-3 to TRBJ2-1; possible D gene TRBD1, 5 bases. Per the germline V gene, CDR1 is SGHTA and CDR2 is FQGTGA. The CDR3 sequence is 14 residues long.